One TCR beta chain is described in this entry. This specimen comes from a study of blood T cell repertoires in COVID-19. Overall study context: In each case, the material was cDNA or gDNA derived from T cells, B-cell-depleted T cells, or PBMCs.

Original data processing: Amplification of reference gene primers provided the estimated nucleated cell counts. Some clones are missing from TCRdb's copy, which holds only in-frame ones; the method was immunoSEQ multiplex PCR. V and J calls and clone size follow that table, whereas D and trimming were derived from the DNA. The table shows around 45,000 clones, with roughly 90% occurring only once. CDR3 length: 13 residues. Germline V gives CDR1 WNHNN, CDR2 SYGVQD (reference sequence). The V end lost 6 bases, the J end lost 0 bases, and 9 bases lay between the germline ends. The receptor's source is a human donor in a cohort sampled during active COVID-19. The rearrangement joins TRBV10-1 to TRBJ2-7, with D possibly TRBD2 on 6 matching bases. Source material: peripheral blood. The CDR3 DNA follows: TGCGCCAGCAGGGGGACTGACTCCTACGAGCAGTACTTC. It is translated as CASRGTDSYEQYF.